The 3 T cell receptor beta chains below were found in one sample sequenced in a study of cytomegalovirus exposure and HLA in healthy donors. It was with 60 Vbeta and 13 Jbeta primers that the PCR ran. Sequencing was performed with immunoSEQ multiplex PCR; in TCRdb, only in-frame clones are kept and a portion is missing. The sample has 75,000 to 90,000 clones; 78% are singletons. Sequencing used PBMCs. The receptors originated from a male donor in good health and CMV-seropositive.

This chain links TRBV2 with TRBJ1-2; TRBD1 might be the D (6 bases). CDR1 and CDR2 from the germline V gene are SNHLY and FYNNEI. The CDR3 runs 14 residues. The V and J ends lost 6 bases and 8 bases respectively, with 19 bases between them. In DNA, the CDR3 is TGTGCCAGCAGCAACAGAGGGGGGGCAGGCGGCTACACCTTC. This translates into CASSNRGGAGGYTF. The whole variable domain, filled in from reference TRBV2 and TRBJ1-2, reads EPEVTQTPSHQVTQMGQEVILRCVPISNHLYFYWYRQILGQKVEFLVSFYNNEISEKSEIFDDQFSVERPDGSNFTLKIRSTKLEDSAMYFCASSNRGGAGGYTFGSGTRLTVV.

The chain carries TRBV4-1 and TRBJ1-5; D may be TRBD1 (5 bases). Trimming removed 4 bases at V and 7 bases at J, with 17 bases between. Germline CDR1 and CDR2: MGHRA and YSYEKL. This CDR3 is built from 15 residues. In nucleotides, the CDR3 is TGCGCCAGCAGCCCCCGGGGGTGGGCTAGCCAGCCCCAGCATTTT. This gives the protein CASSPRGWASQPQHF.

The chain recombines TRBV7-9 with TRBJ1-1; D uncertain. The CDR3 contains 12 residues. Trimming left V 4 bases short and J 4 bases short, with 7 bases between. From germline, CDR1 is SEHNR and CDR2 FQNEAQ (reference sequence). The CDR3 loop is CASSSSSTEAFF. CDR3 bases: TGTGCCAGCAGCTCCTCGTCCACTGAAGCTTTCTTT.